One sample yielded the 7 T cell receptor beta chains listed below, sequenced in a study of cytomegalovirus exposure and HLA in healthy donors. Vbeta (60) and Jbeta (13) primers were used in the PCR. The method was immunoSEQ multiplex PCR; TCRdb's version includes in-frame clones alone and lacks a portion of them. This repertoire shows some 150,000 clones, around 80% found once; its top ten account for 1.5% to 2%. The sequencing input was PBMCs. Receptors originate from a female donor in good health and CMV-seropositive.

V is TRBV10-2 and J is TRBJ2-3; 12 bases agree with TRBD2. Germline CDR1 and CDR2: WSHSY and SAAADI. The CDR3 length is 17 residues. J gave up 2 bases and V 2 bases, and 5 bases lay outside the gene matches. CDR3 sequence: CASSETSGGYPTDTQYF. In DNA, the CDR3 is TGCGCCAGCAGTGAGACTAGCGGGGGGTACCCCACAGATACGCAGTATTTT.

In this sample, this clone turned up a few times. This chain uses TRBV12-5 with TRBJ2-5; TRBD1 might be the D (7 bases). The CDR3 consists of 15 residues. Germline CDR1 reads LGHNT; CDR2 reads FRNRAP. With 6 bases removed from V and 2 bases from J, the gap between germline ends came to 16 bases. Here the CDR3 DNA reads TGTGCTAGTGGGGAGGGACAGTACCATCAAGAGACCCAGTACTTC. It is translated as CASGEGQYHQETQYF.

The chain employs TRBV6-1 and TRBJ2-7; D is possibly TRBD1 (5 bases). The CDR3 covers 13 residues. V gave up 4 bases and J gave up 1 base, with 8 bases separating them. Germline CDR1 MNHNS, CDR2 SASEGT. In nucleotides, the CDR3 is TGTGCCAGCAGTGTTACAGGATCCTACGAGCAGTACTTC. Translation gives CASSVTGSYEQYF.

The V gene is TRBV14, the J gene TRBJ2-5, with 9 bases aligning to TRBD2. Per the germline V gene, CDR1 is SGHDN and CDR2 is FVKESK. The CDR3 has 15 amino acids. Trimming at V came to 4 bases and at J to 7 bases, leaving 10 bases not matched to a gene. The CDR3: CASSPSGLAFVTQYF. CDR3 nucleotides: TGTGCCAGCAGCCCCTCGGGACTAGCATTTGTGACCCAGTACTTC.

The V gene is TRBV28, the J gene TRBJ2-6; D is unresolved. Germline-derived CDR1 and CDR2 are MDHEN and SYDVKM. V was trimmed by 5 bases and J by 1 base, leaving 9 bases between them. The CDR3 sequence is 15 residues long. CDR3 loop: CASSPPGSGANVLTF. For the CDR3, the DNA is TGTGCCAGCAGTCCGCCCGGGTCTGGGGCCAACGTCCTGACTTTC. The whole variable domain, remainder taken from reference TRBV28 and TRBJ2-6, is DVKVTQSSRYLVKRTGEKVFLECVQDMDHENMFWYRQDPGLGLRLIYFSYDVKMKEKGDIPEGYSVSREKKERFSLILESASTNQTSMYLCASSPPGSGANVLTFGAGSRLTVL.

This chain's CDR3 is CASRGLGYEQYF. The CDR3 DNA is TGTGCCAGCAGGGGGCTGGGGTACGAGCAGTACTTC. The J gene is TRBJ2-7, the V gene TRBV2; D perhaps matches TRBD1 (5 bases). V lost 6 bases and J lost 4, with 10 bases in between. Germline CDR1 reads SNHLY; CDR2 reads FYNNEI. This CDR3 contains 12 residues. The variable domain in full, with the rest retrieved from reference TRBV2 and TRBJ2-7, is EPEVTQTPSHQVTQMGQEVILRCVPISNHLYFYWYRQILGQKVEFLVSFYNNEISEKSEIFDDQFSVERPDGSNFTLKIRSTKLEDSAMYFCASRGLGYEQYFGPGTRLTVT.

The V gene is TRBV28, the J gene TRBJ1-1; the D gene is possibly TRBD1 (6 bases). The V gene lost 8 bases and the J gene lost 1 base, with 17 bases spanning the gap. This CDR3 comprises 15 residues. Looked up from germline, CDR1 is MDHEN and CDR2 is SYDVKM. CDR3 nucleotide sequence: TGTGCCAGCCGATTGGCTCAGGGGAGGAACACTGAAGCTTTCTTT. This codes for CASRLAQGRNTEAFF. The full variable domain, rest sourced from reference TRBV28 and TRBJ1-1, is DVKVTQSSRYLVKRTGEKVFLECVQDMDHENMFWYRQDPGLGLRLIYFSYDVKMKEKGDIPEGYSVSREKKERFSLILESASTNQTSMYLCASRLAQGRNTEAFFGQGTRLTVV.